This TCR beta chain is from a study of cytotoxic CD8 clonotypes in ibrutinib-treated CLL. Across the study: Included were 11 to 12 relapsed/refractory and about 15 treatment-naive patients, of whom approximately 17 were IGHV unmutated.

Repertoires were generated with immunoSEQ multiplex PCR, while TCRdb's copy carries only in-frame clones and drops some. The data show some 310,000 clones, with about 77% seen just once and 5.5% to 8% held by the top ten. Study observations and caveats: Few clonotypes were public, and these shrank or held steady under treatment. An increase in clonality occurred at ibrutinib response, followed by a return toward baseline at progression.

This clone was counted a few times. Its target is not known. Trimming took 3 bases from V and 5 from J; bases not matched to a gene: 5. Germline values: CDR1 LNHDA, CDR2 SQIVND (reference sequence). This CDR3 comprises 15 residues. The rearrangement links TRBV19 to TRBJ2-7; TRBD2 aligns across 12 bases. This sequence was found in a human donor with chronic lymphocytic leukemia. Sequenced material: PBMCs, taken before ibrutinib treatment. DNA for the CDR3: TGTGCCAGTAGTATCCTGACTAGCGGGAGCCACGAGCAGTACTTC. Its protein is CASSILTSGSHEQYF.